This T cell receptor (beta chain) was captured by sequencing in a study of T cells in localized non-small cell lung cancer. Study observations and caveats: Heterogeneity stays possible, as sequencing covered only one tumor region.

Germline values: CDR1 KGHSH, CDR2 LQKENI. This CDR3 spans 15 amino acids. V was clipped by 3 bases and J by 3 bases, with 15 bases between them. About this clone: The antigen is not known.

Sequencing used immunoSEQ multiplex PCR; TCRdb keeps in-frame clones, though not all of them. The sample contains about 33,000 clones, approximately 91% of which appear only once. The V gene is TRBV18, the J gene TRBJ2-7, with D hard to call. The starting material was PBMCs, obtained before any cancer treatment. The clonotype comes from a man between 40 and 75 years old with stage II lung adenocarcinoma. The CDR3 region is CASSPGSRSRYEQYF. DNA of the CDR3: TGTGCCAGCTCACCCGGCTCTCGAAGCCGCTACGAGCAGTACTTC.